This record concerns one TCR beta chain sequence. Its antigen is currently unknown. Terminally differentiated effector memory CD45RA+ cells were excluded from the naive CD8 cells, which were CD45RO-negative and positively selected for CCR7. Donors were healthy HIV-negative adults without recent acute infections or vaccinations. The source of the sample is a study of shared clonotypes between healthy human individuals. Study findings and constraints: What rarefaction showed was incomplete sorted-subset sequencing despite large depth. Researchers sampled only blood; tissue repertoires likely differ.

This CDR3 comprises 13 residues. The V and J ends lost 1 base and 5 bases respectively, with 9 bases between them. The germline V gene encodes CDR1 MDHEN and CDR2 SYDVKM. In the authors' methods: Filtering of immunoSEQ junctional sequences could not match full-length read filtering. Assay used: immunoSEQ multiplex PCR; TCRdb lists only in-frame clones, some missing. That table supplies the V and J calls and clone size; D and trimming were determined from the DNA. In the table there are millions of clones, 85% to 95% of which are singletons. The chain recombines TRBV28 with TRBJ2-7; D call uncertain. Source material: naive CD8+ T cells sorted from blood. The receptor was derived from a man aged 18 to 29 in good health. CDR3: CASSLYSDDEQYF. CDR3 nucleotide sequence: TGTGCCAGCAGTTTATACAGCGACGACGAGCAGTACTTC.